This TCR beta chain stems from a study of blood T cell repertoires in COVID-19. About the research overall: The cDNA or gDNA used as material had been derived from T cells, B-cell-depleted T cells, or PBMCs.

Between the trimmed V and J ends, which lost 5 bases and 3 bases, there was a span of 10 bases. Germline assignment: CDR1 LNHDA and CDR2 SQIVND (reference sequence). This CDR3 has 13 residues. As handled by the study authors: Reference gene primer amplification yielded estimated nucleated cell counts. The data were produced by immunoSEQ multiplex PCR, yet TCRdb's version contains in-frame clones alone and is incomplete. That table furnishes V, J and clone size, whereas the DNA furnished D and trimming. Among a few hundred thousand clones, 65% to 90% were seen once, and the ten largest hold roughly 4.2%. Participants spanned ages about 18 to 89 years and resided in roughly 22 US areas. Participant-given clinical history determined each cohort assignment.

This chain joins TRBV19 and TRBJ1-1, with D perhaps matching TRBD1 (5 bases). This clonotype originated in a woman aged 40 to 55 with acute COVID-19. The sequenced sample was PBMCs or T cells enriched from blood (not recorded which). CDR3 loop: CASSPRQYTEAFF. The CDR3 region has the DNA TGTGCCAGTAGTCCACGACAGTACACTGAAGCTTTCTTT.